The TCR beta chain under discussion was sequenced for a study of T cell repertoires in cytomegalovirus infection. Study background: Signatures in public TCR beta sequences pointed to both CMV infection and matching HLA type. Notes on the study in general: Clonotype analysis showed dominance of the ex vivo response by HLA-C-restricted CMV-specific TCR beta clonotypes. Cumulative frequency of public TCR beta families picked out carriers of CMV plus the relevant HLA.

As for this clonotype: Its matching antigen is unknown.

There are 15 residues in the CDR3. The germline V gene has CDR1 KGHSH and CDR2 LQKENI. V dropped 2 bases and J dropped 4 bases, with 13 bases sitting between them. TCRdb called the reads again in MiXCR, with one record for every CDR3 protein. The sample lists approximately 190,000 distinct CDR3 sequences; 28% were seen once. This receptor was taken from a human donor in good health (CMV status not recorded). Some clones in this sample may be carry-over from other donors' samples. J is TRBJ2-3 and V is TRBV18, with a weak D call TRBD1 (6 bases). The specimen was PBMCs. The CDR3 loop reads CASSPTKQGADTQYF. CDR3 nucleotides: TGTGCCAGCTCACCAACGAAACAGGGAGCAGATACGCAGTATTTT.